This TCR beta chain emerged from a study of T cell changes during pregnancy in multiple sclerosis (dated by TCRdb to the late 2010s). As for the study more broadly: In women with multiple sclerosis, the researchers looked at how the T cell repertoire shifted as pregnancy progressed.

Its CDR3 holds 16 amino acids, cysteine through phenylalanine. Only the CDR3 part of the read is kept: 48 bases, read in frame from the first base. Germline trimming amounts to 0 bases on V and 4 bases on J, with 10 as the count of junction bases outside the gene matches. According to the germline V gene (reference sequence), CDR1 reads SGHKS and CDR2 reads YYEKEE. To prepare the library, the immunoSEQ multiplex PCR assay was applied. The immuneACCESS repertoire file appears here via TCRdb, limited to in-frame rearrangements. These files lack a portion of the clones; in checked studies, under half of the deficit traces to unresolved V genes, and the cause of the others is not known. This sample holds around 97,000 clones; approximately 90% were observed only once. The top ten constitute roughly 0.93% of the sample. Of note for this clone: Its cognate antigen has yet to be identified. Qualities for individual bases were not recorded, and no much larger clone is one base off.

The receptor was derived from a female donor with multiple sclerosis, enrolled in a pregnancy study. The specimen was peripheral blood, collected after pregnancy. This receptor chain uses TRBV5-5 and TRBJ2-7, and 7 junction bases match TRBD1. The nucleotide sequence is TGTGCCAGCAGCTTGGCACAGGGGATTCACTCTTACGAGCAGTACTTC. The translation is CASSLAQGIHSYEQYF.